One sample yielded the 10 T cell receptor beta chains listed below, sequenced in a study of spatial heterogeneity in lung cancer. Regarding time point: sample taken at primary tumor resection. TCRdb processed the 5' RACE reads anew with MiXCR; each CDR3 protein has one entry. Found here are about 61,000 distinct CDR3 sequences, approximately 6% of them singletons; the top ten hold roughly 15%. The specimen comprised PBMCs, sampled at surgery. The source of these receptors is a female donor with early-stage non-small cell lung cancer.

This clonotype was seen at least ten times. V gene TRBV7-3 combines with J gene TRBJ1-1; TRBD1 aligns across 9 bases. J gave up 4 bases and V 5 bases, and 5 bases lay outside the gene matches. The CDR3 runs to 14 residues. Germline CDR1 is SGHTA and CDR2 is FQGTGA. CDR3 protein: CASSPTGGGTEAFF. The CDR3 DNA reads as TGTGCCAGCAGCCCCACAGGGGGCGGCACTGAAGCTTTCTTT.

CDR3 amino acids: CASKSGAYGYTF. CDR3 nucleotide sequence: TGTGCCAGCAAGTCAGGGGCCTATGGCTACACCTTC. V is TRBV28 and J is TRBJ1-2, with a possible D match to TRBD1 (6 bases). Trimming shortened V by 7 bases and J by 4 bases, and 10 bases separated the two germline ends. CDR1 and CDR2 (germline): MDHEN, SYDVKM. The CDR3 extends over 12 amino acids.

This clonotype was picked up many times. The V and J genes are TRBV5-1 and TRBJ2-3, with D perhaps matching TRBD2 (5 bases). V shed 4 bases and J shed 2 bases, with 17 bases lying between them. The CDR3 has 16 amino acids. From germline, CDR1 is SGHRS and CDR2 YFSETQ. The DNA of the CDR3 is TGCGCCAGCAGCGCCACTAGATGGAGCGACACAGATACGCAGTATTTT. Translation: CASSATRWSDTDTQYF.

This clonotype came up many times. The chain employs TRBV2 and TRBJ1-5, with D possibly TRBD1 on 5 matching bases. This CDR3 region has 16 residues. V lost 2 bases and J 7 bases, leaving 18 bases between the germline ends. Germline V gene sequence: CDR1 SNHLY, CDR2 FYNNEI. In nucleotides, the CDR3 is TGTGCCAGCAGTGAAACTCTCGGACAAGGATTCCAGCCCCAGCATTTT. It encodes CASSETLGQGFQPQHF.

In this sample, this clonotype turned up many times. V gene TRBV6-5 combines with J gene TRBJ2-7; no reliable D call. The V gene lost 2 bases and the J gene lost 5 bases, with 13 bases spanning the gap. Germline CDR1 and CDR2: MNHEY and SVGAGI. This CDR3 contains 14 residues. CDR3 sequence (DNA): TGTGCCAGCAGTTACGCGACTTGGAACGACGAGCAGTACTTC. It yields the protein CASSYATWNDEQYF.

This clonotype was seen only a few times. The chain uses TRBV9 and TRBJ1-1; 9 bases map to TRBD1. J gave up 2 bases and V 3 bases, and 5 bases lay outside the gene matches. CDR1 is SGDLS and CDR2 is YYNGEE in the germline V gene. The CDR3 runs to 15 residues. CDR3 nucleotides: TGTGCCAGCAGCGGCGGACAGGGGCGAAACACTGAAGCTTTCTTT. Translation: CASSGGQGRNTEAFF. Full variable domain (remainder filled in from reference TRBV9 and TRBJ1-1): DSGVTQTPKHLITATGQRVTLRCSPRSGDLSVYWYQQSLDQGLQFLIQYYNGEERAKGNILERFSAQQFPDLHSELNLSSLELGDSALYFCASSGGQGRNTEAFFGQGTRLTVV.

The sample holds many counts of this clonotype. The V gene is TRBV19, the J gene TRBJ2-5, with D maybe TRBD2 (6 bases). In germline, CDR1 is LNHDA, CDR2 SQIVND (reference sequence). The CDR3 is 16 residues long. V dropped 2 bases and J dropped 2 bases, with 15 bases sitting between them. In DNA, the CDR3 is TGTGCCAGTAGTATATCGGAAGGAGGAGGGCAAGAGACCCAGTACTTC. Translation: CASSISEGGGQETQYF.

The genes are TRBV30 and TRBJ1-2; 9 bases fit TRBD1. CDR3 length equals 14 residues. Germline V gene lookup returns CDR1 GTSNPN and CDR2 SVGIG (reference sequence). Trimming at V came to 2 bases and at J to 4 bases, leaving 5 bases not matched to a gene. CDR3 loop: CAWSPTGGPYGYTF. In nucleotides, the CDR3 is TGTGCCTGGAGTCCCACAGGGGGCCCCTATGGCTACACCTTC.

This clonotype was picked up many times. V is TRBV4-2 and J is TRBJ1-6, with no clear D. The germline V gene has CDR1 LGHNA and CDR2 YNFKEQ. The CDR3 runs to 15 residues. V lost 1 base to trimming and J lost 7 bases, with 11 bases between them. This CDR3 is CASSQALGNNSPLHF. DNA for the CDR3: TGTGCCAGCAGCCAAGCTTTAGGGAACAATTCACCCCTCCACTTT.

This rearrangement joins TRBV3-1 to TRBJ2-7, with D perhaps being TRBD1 or TRBD2 (5 bases each). The V end was cut by 0 bases, the J end by 5 bases, with 8 bases between. The germline CDR1 and CDR2 sequences are LGHDT and YNNKEL (reference sequence). The CDR3 covers 13 residues. The CDR3 nucleotides are TGTGCCAGCAGCCAAGATCTGGGGGACGAGCAGTACGTC. Translating it yields CASSQDLGDEQYV.